A single sample gave rise to the 2 T cell receptor beta chains below, sequenced in a study of cytomegalovirus exposure and HLA in healthy donors. PCR involved 60 Vbeta and 13 Jbeta primers. Generated by immunoSEQ multiplex PCR, the TCRdb table keeps only in-frame clones and is missing some. The sample lists some 180,000 clones, 60% to 85% occurring once. Sequenced input: PBMCs. Every receptor here comes from a man aged 18 to 29 in good health and CMV-seronegative.

This chain joins TRBV19 and TRBJ1-5; D remains ambiguous. The CDR3 runs to 12 residues. Germline V gene sequence: CDR1 LNHDA, CDR2 SQIVND (reference sequence). The V gene lost 9 bases and the J gene lost 2 bases, with 8 bases spanning the gap. Here the CDR3 DNA reads TGTGCCAGCCGGGAGGGCAATCAGCCCCAGCATTTT. As protein: CASREGNQPQHF.

The genes are TRBV4-2 and TRBJ2-3; weak D call: TRBD2 (6 bases). Trimming left V 0 bases short and J 4 bases short, with 11 bases between. The CDR3 spans 15 residues. The germline gives CDR1 LGHNA, CDR2 YNFKEQ. This CDR3 reads CASSQETLAPDTQYF. The DNA of the CDR3 is TGTGCCAGCAGCCAAGAGACTCTAGCGCCAGATACGCAGTATTTT.